These 18 T cell receptor beta chains came from one sample sequenced in a study of blood T cell repertoires in COVID-19. Repertoires were generated with immunoSEQ multiplex PCR, while TCRdb's copy carries only in-frame clones and drops some. The table records tens of thousands of clones, around 89% of them present only once. Sample: peripheral blood. These receptors were taken from a man between 65 and 79 years old with active or convalescent COVID-19.

V gene TRBV13 combines with J gene TRBJ1-2; D is uncertain. This CDR3 has 14 amino acids. Between the trimmed V and J ends, which lost 0 bases and 8 bases, there was a span of 13 bases. The germline V gene has CDR1 PRHDT and CDR2 FYEKMQ (reference sequence). The CDR3 reads CASSLGEASGGYTF. In nucleotides, the CDR3 is TGTGCCAGCAGCTTAGGGGAGGCCTCCGGGGGCTACACCTTC.

This clone was seen only a few times. This chain uses TRBV3-1 (or the pseudogene TRBV3-2) with TRBJ1-1; D unclear. Germline CDR1 and CDR2: LGHDT and YNNKEL (reference sequence). The CDR3 contains 13 residues. Deletions cut 4 bases from V and 3 bases from J, with 9 bases between. DNA of the CDR3: TGTGCCAGCAGCCCGCGGCGCGACACTGAAGCTTTCTTT. This codes for CASSPRRDTEAFF.

V and J are TRBV3-1 (or the pseudogene TRBV3-2) and TRBJ1-5; D possibly corresponds to TRBD1 (6 bases). This CDR3 is built from 14 residues. Per the germline V gene, CDR1 is LGHDT and CDR2 is YNNKEL (reference sequence). Trimming took off 3 bases at V and 3 bases at J, with 9 bases between the two ends. CDR3 DNA: TGTGCCAGCAGCCAGACAGGTCTCAATCAGCCCCAGCATTTT. Protein: CASSQTGLNQPQHF.

The CDR3 bases are TGTGCCAGCTCACCAGGGAGAGGTGGACAGCCCCAGCATTTT. This encodes CASSPGRGGQPQHF. The J gene is TRBJ1-5, the V gene TRBV18; D is unresolved. The CDR3 length is 14 residues. Trimming stripped 2 bases from V and 7 bases from J, with 12 bases between. The V gene's germline CDR1 is KGHSH and CDR2 LQKENI.

The chain has TRBV5-5 and TRBJ2-7; D remains ambiguous. Germline V lookup: CDR1 SGHKS, CDR2 YYEKEE (reference sequence). The V gene lost 1 base and the J gene lost 6 bases, with 14 bases spanning the gap. CDR3 length: 14 amino acids. The CDR3 region has the DNA TGTGCCAGCAGCTTGACAGCAGCACGTGGCGAGCAGTACTTC. Protein: CASSLTAARGEQYF.

CDR3 sequence (DNA): TGTGCCAGCAGATTCACAGGGGACTCTGGAAACACCATATATTTT. The encoded protein is CASRFTGDSGNTIYF. The V and J genes are TRBV6-5 and TRBJ1-3; 7 nucleotides line up with TRBD1. From germline, CDR1 is MNHEY and CDR2 SVGAGI. The CDR3 runs to 15 residues. V was pared by 6 bases and J by 0 bases, with 5 bases of the junction left unmatched.

The rearrangement links TRBV18 to TRBJ1-4; the match to TRBD1 covers 7 bases. CDR1 and CDR2 from the germline V gene are KGHSH and LQKENI. This CDR3 has 14 amino acids. The V gene end was trimmed by 3 bases and the J gene end by 8 bases; junction bases not matched to a gene: 6. The CDR3 loop is CASSPDRAGEKLFF. The CDR3 DNA reads TGTGCCAGCTCACCCGACAGGGCGGGGGAAAAACTGTTTTTT.

The rearrangement joins TRBV19 to TRBJ1-1, with D perhaps matching TRBD1 (5 bases). The CDR3 is made up of 14 amino acids. The germline V gene encodes CDR1 LNHDA and CDR2 SQIVND (reference sequence). Trimming pared 7 bases from V and 1 base from J, leaving 13 bases between. CDR3 loop: CASTKTGQNTEAFF. In DNA form, the CDR3 reads TGTGCCAGTACTAAAACCGGACAGAACACTGAAGCTTTCTTT.

This chain uses TRBV6-5 with TRBJ1-4; D is unclear. This CDR3 contains 15 residues. In germline, CDR1 is MNHEY, CDR2 SVGAGI. The V and J ends lost 5 bases and 0 bases respectively, with 10 bases between them. The CDR3 loop is CASSPGASTNEKLFF. As DNA, the CDR3 is TGTGCCAGCAGTCCAGGCGCGTCAACTAATGAAAAACTGTTTTTT.

CDR3 bases: TGTGCCACAAACCTCCAGGGGGCGCGGTATGGCTACACCTTC. It specifies CATNLQGARYGYTF. The chain couples TRBV6-5 to TRBJ1-2, with 8 positions matching TRBD1. The V gene's germline CDR1 is MNHEY and CDR2 SVGAGI. V dropped 10 bases and J dropped 5; count of bases not matched to a gene: 12. The CDR3 loop spans 14 amino acids.

Of note for this clone: At one boundary the junction diverges from the germline segment, which might be a read error. The chain uses TRBV6-1 and TRBJ2-4; 10 bases match TRBD2. Germline V gene lookup returns CDR1 MNHNS and CDR2 SASEGT. The CDR3 spans 17 residues. The CDR3 DNA reads TGTGCCAGCAGTGGTCGTTGGAGCGGGAGGGCCAGAAACATTCAGTACTTC. It encodes CASSGRWSGRARNIQYF.

The V call is TRBV12-3 or TRBV12-4, the J call TRBJ1-2; D gene ambiguous. Trimming cost V 4 bases and J 8 bases, with 14 bases left between them. This CDR3 is 13 amino acids long. DNA of the CDR3: TGTGCCAGCAGTTCCCGGACTAGCGGAGGCTACACCTTC. Residues: CASSSRTSGGYTF.

The V and J genes are TRBV3-1 (or the pseudogene TRBV3-2) and TRBJ2-7, with a possible D match to TRBD1 (6 bases). Trimming took off 1 base at V and 4 bases at J, with 14 bases between the two ends. Germline CDR1 LGHDT, CDR2 YNNKEL (reference sequence). There are 15 residues in the CDR3. This CDR3 reads CASSQAPGTQYEQYF. DNA for the CDR3: TGTGCCAGCAGCCAAGCCCCCGGGACACAATACGAGCAGTACTTC.

V and J are TRBV3-1 (or the pseudogene TRBV3-2) and TRBJ2-3; 9 bases fit TRBD2. V dropped 0 bases and J dropped 5; count of bases not matched to a gene: 3. Germline values: CDR1 LGHDT, CDR2 YNNKEL (reference sequence). The CDR3 length is 15 residues. The CDR3 here is CASSQEGAGGDTQYF. The CDR3 DNA sequence: TGTGCCAGCAGCCAAGAAGGAGCGGGAGGAGATACGCAGTATTTT.

This clone showed up just a few times. CDR3 bases: TGTGCCAGTACCCCCGTAGCGGGACTTAGCACAGATACGCAGTATTTT. Residues: CASTPVAGLSTDTQYF. The rearrangement joins TRBV7-2 to TRBJ2-3, with 8 bases identical to TRBD2. CDR1 and CDR2 (germline): SGHTA, FQGNSA. V gave up 9 bases and J gave up 0 bases; unmatched junction bases: 11. The CDR3 extends over 16 amino acids.

For the CDR3, the DNA is TGTGCCAGCAGCCTAGACAGGGGCGGGTGGAGCACCGGGGAGCTGTTTTTT. This translates into CASSLDRGGWSTGELFF. The chain employs TRBV28 and TRBJ2-2; TRBD1 aligns across 8 bases. Germline CDR1 and CDR2: MDHEN and SYDVKM. With 6 bases clipped from V and 4 bases from J, the junction kept 13 bases outside the gene matches. The CDR3 runs 17 residues.

V gene TRBV5-1 combines with J gene TRBJ1-1; TRBD1 might be the D (6 bases). Germline V gene lookup returns CDR1 SGHRS and CDR2 YFSETQ. This CDR3 has 13 amino acids. With 1 base removed from V and 6 bases from J, the gap between germline ends came to 10 bases. CDR3 in amino acids: CASSLQGSAEAFF. CDR3 DNA: TGCGCCAGCAGCTTGCAGGGGTCGGCTGAAGCTTTCTTT. Full variable domain (missing parts from reference TRBV5-1 and TRBJ1-1): KAGVTQTPRYLIKTRGQQVTLSCSPISGHRSVSWYQQTPGQGLQFLFEYFSETQRNKGNFPGRFSGRQFSNSRSEMNVSTLELGDSALYLCASSLQGSAEAFFGQGTRLTVV.

V is TRBV19 and J is TRBJ2-1, with TRBD2 as a possible D gene (6 bases). Trimming took 4 bases from V and 6 from J, leaving 19 bases between them. Germline lookup yields CDR1 LNHDA and CDR2 SQIVND (reference sequence). CDR3 length: 16 residues. CDR3 sequence reads: CASSTRNAGRFNEQFF. CDR3 nucleotides: TGTGCCAGTAGTACCAGGAATGCGGGACGTTTCAATGAGCAGTTCTTC.